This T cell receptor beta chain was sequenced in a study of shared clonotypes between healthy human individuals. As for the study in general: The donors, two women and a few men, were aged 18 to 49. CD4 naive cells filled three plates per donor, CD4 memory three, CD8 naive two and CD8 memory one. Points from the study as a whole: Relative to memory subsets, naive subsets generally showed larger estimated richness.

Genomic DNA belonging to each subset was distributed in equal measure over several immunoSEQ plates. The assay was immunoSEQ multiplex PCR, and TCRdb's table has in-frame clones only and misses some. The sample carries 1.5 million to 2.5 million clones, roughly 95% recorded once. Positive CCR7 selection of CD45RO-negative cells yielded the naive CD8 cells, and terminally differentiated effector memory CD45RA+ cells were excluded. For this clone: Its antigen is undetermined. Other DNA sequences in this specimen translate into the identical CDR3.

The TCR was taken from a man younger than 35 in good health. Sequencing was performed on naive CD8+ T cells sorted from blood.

CDR3 in amino acids: CASSRLAGVSDTQYF. CDR3 sequence (DNA): TGTGCCAGCAGCCGCTTAGCGGGAGTGTCAGATACGCAGTATTTT. The chain couples TRBV27 to TRBJ2-3; TRBD2 matches 9 bases. Germline loops: CDR1 MNHEY, CDR2 SMNVEV (reference sequence). V gave up 6 bases and J gave up 4 bases; unmatched junction bases: 8. The CDR3 covers 15 residues.